A single sample gave rise to the 2 T cell receptor beta chains below, sequenced in a study of control samples from healthy donors and cancer patients. The method was immunoSEQ multiplex PCR; TCRdb's version includes in-frame clones alone and lacks a portion of them. The sample has 80,000 or so clones, 94% seen once. What was sequenced was blood. The receptor source for this set is a woman aged 35 to 49 in good health.

The chain is built from TRBV4-2 and TRBJ1-2; 7 positions agree with TRBD1. CDR3 length: 14 amino acids. Germline assignment: CDR1 LGHNA and CDR2 YNFKEQ. The V and J ends lost 1 base and 4 bases, in that order; junction bases with no gene match: 3. The CDR3 DNA reads as TGTGCCAGCAGCCAAGCCACAGGGGCCTATGGCTACACCTTC. Its translation: CASSQATGAYGYTF.

The CDR3 region is CAISESTSSRGDEQFF. The CDR3 DNA follows: TGTGCCATCAGTGAGTCGACTAGCTCCCGGGGGGATGAGCAGTTCTTC. The V and J genes are TRBV10-3 and TRBJ2-1, with TRBD2 identical over 7 bases. The CDR3 loop spans 16 amino acids. CDR1 ENHRY and CDR2 SYGVKD come from the germline V gene. V dropped 0 bases and J dropped 8; count of bases not matched to a gene: 10.